The 18 T cell receptor beta chains reported below all come from one sample, sequenced in a study of read filtering for tumor transcriptome and immune sequencing. This library used about 360 ng RNA and molecular barcoded adaptors spanning alpha/delta and beta/gamma chains. TCRdb redid the calling of the reads with MiXCR, one entry per CDR3 protein. The sample lists 40,000 to 55,000 distinct CDR3 sequences; roughly 19% were seen once. Sequencing input: a population of CD138-negative cells sorted from bone marrow. These receptors were taken from a donor at least 40 years old with multiple myeloma.

This clonotype was observed at least ten times. V usage is TRBV18 and J usage is TRBJ2-1; D is possibly TRBD1 (6 bases). Germline V CDR1 and CDR2: KGHSH, LQKENI. The V end was cut by 0 bases, the J end by 4 bases, with 13 bases between. The CDR3 runs 16 residues. The CDR3 region has the DNA TGTGCCAGCTCACCACCGACAGGACTGACGTACAATGAGCAGTTCTTC. Protein product: CASSPPTGLTYNEQFF. The full variable domain, its missing parts supplied by reference TRBV18 and TRBJ2-1, is NAGVMQNPRHLVRRRGQEARLRCSPMKGHSHVYWYRQLPEEGLKFMVYLQKENIIDESGMPKERFSAEFPKEGPSILRIQQVVRGDSAAYFCASSPPTGLTYNEQFFGPGTRLTVL.

A few counts support this clonotype. The chain uses TRBV14 and TRBJ2-7, with D uncertain. The CDR3 extends over 13 amino acids. Trimming cost V 1 base and J 3 bases, with 7 bases left between them. The germline CDR1 and CDR2 sequences are SGHDN and FVKESK. The CDR3 sequence is CASSQVRSYEQYF. For the CDR3, the DNA is TGTGCCAGCAGCCAAGTTCGTAGCTACGAGCAGTACTTC.

This clonotype was counted many times. The V call is TRBV4-1, the J call TRBJ2-3; 11 bases match TRBD1. V was pared by 4 bases and J by 5 bases, with 5 bases of the junction left unmatched. The CDR3 consists of 15 residues. Germline V gene data show CDR1 as MGHRA and CDR2 as YSYEKL. The CDR3 DNA follows: TGCGCCAGCAGCCTCGGGACAGGGGGAATAGATACGCAGTATTTT. Amino acid sequence: CASSLGTGGIDTQYF.

As for this clonotype: This may come from a read error, since a much larger clone is one base off. This CDR3 fails to terminate in the conserved phenylalanine or tryptophan, so it likely reflects a read error. The chain employs TRBV28 and TRBJ2-1; the match to TRBD1 covers 8 bases. With 8 bases clipped from V and 8 bases from J, the junction kept 8 bases outside the gene matches. The CDR3 runs to 13 residues. From germline, CDR1 is MDHEN and CDR2 SYDVKM. The CDR3 DNA is TGTGCCAGCCGACAGGGGTTTGTCGATGAGCAGTTCCTC. Residues: CASRQGFVDEQFL.

This clonotype was recorded many times. This rearrangement joins TRBV28 to TRBJ2-7; tentatively, D is TRBD2 (6 bases). V was cut by 7 bases and J by 4 bases, with 17 bases left in between. CDR3 length equals 14 residues. Germline CDR1 reads MDHEN; CDR2 reads SYDVKM. The DNA of the CDR3 is TGTGCCAGCACCGATGGGGGGATGAAATACGAGCAGTACTTC. Translation: CASTDGGMKYEQYF.

Of note for this clonotype: It is likely a read error: a sequence one base away is far more abundant. This likely comes from a read error, as the CDR3 has no conserved phenylalanine or tryptophan at its end. The gene calls are TRBV11-2 and TRBJ2-3; D not certain. Trimming pared 5 bases from V and 5 bases from J, leaving 5 bases between. The germline V gene encodes CDR1 SGHAT and CDR2 FQNNGV. The CDR3 loop spans 11 amino acids. CDR3 region: CASSPQDTQYV. The CDR3, as DNA: TGTGCCAGCAGCCCCCAAGATACGCAGTATGTT.

This clonotype was recorded once. With a far larger clone one base away, a read error is the likely cause. This chain connects TRBV11-2 to TRBJ2-1; D unclear. V was pared by 1 base and J by 9 bases, with 10 bases between. The CDR3 is 13 residues long. Germline V gives CDR1 SGHAT, CDR2 FQNNGV. As DNA, the CDR3 is TGTGCCAGCAGCTTAGCCCCCCCCAGTGAGCAGTTCTTC. Amino acids: CASSLAPPSEQFF. The full variable domain, rest sourced from reference TRBV11-2 and TRBJ2-1, is EAGVAQSPRYKIIEKRQSVAFWCNPISGHATLYWYQQILGQGPKLLIQFQNNGVVDDSQLPKDRFSAERLKGVDSTLKIQPAKLEDSAVYLCASSLAPPSEQFFGPGTRLTVL.

This clonotype has ten or more counts. The chain has TRBV28 and TRBJ1-5, with 9 bases that match TRBD1. Germline V gene sequence: CDR1 MDHEN, CDR2 SYDVKM. The ends lost 6 bases at V and 4 bases at J; junction bases unmatched: 13. The CDR3 has 17 residues. The CDR3 spells CASREPGTGRVNQPQHF. The CDR3 coding sequence is TGTGCCAGCAGGGAACCCGGGACAGGGAGGGTGAATCAGCCCCAGCATTTT.

Ten or more counts support this clonotype. The chain links TRBV13 to TRBJ2-5; D not certain. Trimming removed 2 bases at V and 5 bases at J, with 18 bases between. The length of the CDR3 is 16 residues. Germline V CDR1 and CDR2: PRHDT, FYEKMQ (reference sequence). The CDR3 protein is CASSLYADLGLETQYF. CDR3 coding DNA: TGTGCCAGCAGCTTATATGCGGATCTGGGCCTGGAGACCCAGTACTTC. The full variable domain, completed using reference TRBV13 and TRBJ2-5, is AAGVIQSPRHLIKEKRETATLKCYPIPRHDTVYWYQQGPGQDPQFLISFYEKMQSDKGSIPDRFSAQQFSDYHSELNMSSLELGDSALYFCASSLYADLGLETQYFGPGTRLLVL.

This clonotype has ten or more counts. The chain is built from TRBV7-2 and TRBJ2-5; D is unresolved. Per germline, CDR1 SGHTA and CDR2 FQGNSA. This CDR3 contains 13 residues. The V end was cut by 2 bases, the J end by 3 bases, with 7 bases between. The CDR3 nucleotides read TGTGCCAGCAGCTTAACGAGAGAAGAGACCCAGTACTTC. It translates to CASSLTREETQYF.

This clonotype was seen many times. The chain links TRBV29-1 to TRBJ2-3; the D is unclear. The CDR3 has 10 residues. Trimming removed 6 bases from V and 3 bases from J, with 4 bases in between. Per the germline V gene, CDR1 is SQVTM and CDR2 is ANQGSEA. This CDR3 reads CSVSTDTQYF. The CDR3, as DNA: TGCAGCGTGTCGACAGATACGCAGTATTTT.

Regarding this clonotype: One base away lies a much larger clone, so this may be a sequencing read error. CDR3 coding DNA: TGTGCCAGCACCGACTCTCAGGGGGCTAACACTGAAGCTTTCTTT. Its protein product is CASTDSQGANTEAFF. The chain links TRBV6-2 or TRBV6-3 to TRBJ1-1; 8 nucleotides agree with TRBD1. CDR1 and CDR2 (germline): MNHEY, SVGEGT. J lost 2 bases, V lost 7 bases, and 9 bases had no gene match. The CDR3 spans 15 residues.

The sample holds many counts of this clonotype. The chain employs TRBV7-9 and TRBJ2-7, with D tentatively TRBD2 (6 bases). The germline V gene encodes CDR1 SEHNR and CDR2 FQNEAQ (reference sequence). The ends were cut back, 5 bases at V and 5 bases at J, with 19 bases in the middle. This CDR3 spans 15 amino acids. CDR3 bases: TGTGCCAGCAGCACTAAGACGCGGGACTTCCACGAGCAGTACTTC. It translates to CASSTKTRDFHEQYF.

The chain joins TRBV5-1 to TRBJ1-5, with 7 bases identical to TRBD1. Looked up from germline, CDR1 is SGHRS and CDR2 is YFSETQ. This CDR3 region has 15 residues. V shed 4 bases, J shed 3 bases, and the junction held 7 bases outside the gene matches. CDR3 DNA: TGCGCCAGCAGCCCCCAGGGACAGTTCAATCAGCCCCAGCATTTT. Protein product: CASSPQGQFNQPQHF.

By share, this clonotype ranks as medium-sized. The chain links TRBV3-1 to TRBJ2-6, with 8 bases fitting TRBD2. J lost 2 bases, V lost 1 base, and 4 bases had no gene match. The CDR3 runs to 17 residues. Germline V gene data show CDR1 as LGHDT and CDR2 as YNNKEL (reference sequence). The CDR3 region is CASSQGLGGAGANVLTF. The CDR3 nucleotides are TGTGCCAGCAGCCAAGGCCTCGGGGGGGCTGGGGCCAACGTCCTGACTTTC.

This clonotype was picked up many times. V gene TRBV28 combines with J gene TRBJ2-1; D unclear. The V and J ends lost 3 bases and 6 bases respectively, with 3 bases between them. This CDR3 region has 11 residues. Germline-derived CDR1 and CDR2 are MDHEN and SYDVKM. The CDR3: CASSLINEQFF. CDR3 coding DNA: TGTGCCAGCAGTTTGATCAATGAGCAGTTCTTC.

This chain links TRBV10-3 with TRBJ2-3, with D tentatively TRBD2 (6 bases). V gave up 2 bases and J gave up 4 bases, with 16 bases separating them. Germline V gene data show CDR1 as ENHRY and CDR2 as SYGVKD. CDR3 length: 16 amino acids. CDR3 protein: CAISETRRDLADTQYF. CDR3 DNA: TGTGCCATCAGTGAGACCCGGCGGGATCTGGCAGATACGCAGTATTTT.

This clonotype was seen repeatedly, ten times or more. V gene TRBV28 combines with J gene TRBJ2-3; TRBD1 or TRBD2 may be the D gene (5 bases each). The CDR3 runs to 16 residues. Trimming shortened V by 2 bases and J by 1 base, and 13 bases separated the two germline ends. Germline V gives CDR1 MDHEN, CDR2 SYDVKM. The CDR3 sequence is CASSLDAGTGTDTQYF. The CDR3 DNA reads TGTGCCAGCAGTTTAGACGCCGGGACCGGCACAGATACGCAGTATTTT.